One sample yielded the 16 T cell receptor beta chains listed below, sequenced in a study of shared clonotypes between healthy human individuals. The protocol was immunoSEQ multiplex PCR, while the TCRdb copy is restricted to in-frame clones and leaves out a portion. The profile shows some 1.5 million clones, 96% of them singletons. The sample consisted of naive CD4+ T cells sorted from blood. Subset reported: CD45RA+ positively selected. The receptors here all came from a man in his thirties or forties in good health.

This chain connects TRBV9 to TRBJ2-1; TRBD2 aligns across 8 bases. The CDR3 length is 17 residues. Germline V gene lookup returns CDR1 SGDLS and CDR2 YYNGEE. The ends lost 0 bases at V and 0 bases at J; junction bases unmatched: 5. CDR3 in amino acids: CASSVDPLAGSYNEQFF. The CDR3, as DNA: TGTGCCAGCAGCGTAGACCCCCTAGCGGGCTCCTACAATGAGCAGTTCTTC.

This chain links TRBV19 with TRBJ2-7; D is undetermined. CDR3 length: 16 amino acids. V gave up 4 bases and J gave up 9 bases, with 25 bases separating them. The germline CDR1 and CDR2 sequences are LNHDA and SQIVND (reference sequence). CDR3 in DNA: TGTGCCAGTAGTAATTTGATGAGGACGGCAGGCGCTGTGCAGTACTTC. It yields the protein CASSNLMRTAGAVQYF.

This sequence joins TRBV6-1 and TRBJ1-2; TRBD1 aligns across 7 bases. The CDR3 runs 14 residues. The V segment lost 4 bases and the J segment 7 bases; nucleotides outside the gene matches: 9. Germline CDR1 reads MNHNS; CDR2 reads SASEGT. The CDR3 is CASSGLQGVGGYTF. The CDR3 region has the DNA TGTGCCAGCAGTGGGCTCCAGGGGGTCGGTGGCTACACCTTC.

This clone has only a few counts. The chain is built from TRBV10-2 and TRBJ2-7, with D possibly being TRBD2 (6 bases). The CDR3 runs to 11 residues. Germline V gene lookup returns CDR1 WSHSY and CDR2 SAAADI. V dropped 6 bases and J dropped 6 bases, with 9 bases sitting between them. Written as DNA, the CDR3 is TGCGCCAGCAGGGGAGGTAGCGAGCAGTACTTC. This translates into CASRGGSEQYF.

The rearrangement joins TRBV5-1 to TRBJ2-2, with D perhaps TRBD1 (6 bases). The germline CDR1 and CDR2 sequences are SGHRS and YFSETQ. The V and J ends lost 4 bases and 3 bases respectively, with 10 bases between them. CDR3 length: 14 amino acids. CDR3 region: CASSNRTDTGELFF. The CDR3 region has the DNA TGCGCCAGCAGCAACAGGACAGACACCGGGGAGCTGTTTTTT. Drawing the rest from reference TRBV5-1 and TRBJ2-2, the complete variable domain is KAGVTQTPRYLIKTRGQQVTLSCSPISGHRSVSWYQQTPGQGLQFLFEYFSETQRNKGNFPGRFSGRQFSNSRSEMNVSTLELGDSALYLCASSNRTDTGELFFGEGSRLTVL.

V usage is TRBV7-2 and J usage is TRBJ2-3; D gene unclear. V dropped 5 bases and J dropped 6 bases, with 6 bases sitting between them. CDR1 and CDR2 (germline): SGHTA, FQGNSA. The CDR3 is 11 residues long. The CDR3 protein is CASSQLDTQYF. The DNA of the CDR3 is TGTGCCAGCAGCCAACTGGATACGCAGTATTTT.

This sequence joins TRBV11-3 and TRBJ2-1, with unresolved D. The CDR3 contains 13 residues. Germline lookup yields CDR1 SGHNT and CDR2 YENEEA. Between the trimmed V and J ends, which lost 1 base and 7 bases, there was a span of 8 bases. In DNA, the CDR3 is TGTGCCAGCAGCTTAGTGTTGGGTAATGAGCAGTTCTTC. Translating gives CASSLVLGNEQFF.

The chain joins TRBV5-1 to TRBJ1-2, with a possible D match to TRBD1 (5 bases). CDR1 SGHRS and CDR2 YFSETQ come from the germline V gene. V was shortened by 0 bases and J by 8 bases, with 8 bases between the two germline ends. This CDR3 has 12 residues. CDR3 loop: CASSLAGHGYTF. For the CDR3, the DNA is TGCGCCAGCAGCTTGGCAGGGCACGGCTACACCTTC.

This clone was picked up one time. This rearrangement joins TRBV11-2 to TRBJ2-7; possible D gene TRBD1, 6 bases. CDR3 length: 14 residues. Germline V gives CDR1 SGHAT, CDR2 FQNNGV. V was pared by 5 bases and J by 8 bases, with 19 bases between. This CDR3 reads CASSIVGATSQQYF. CDR3 sequence (DNA): TGTGCCAGCAGCATAGTGGGGGCGACCTCCCAGCAGTACTTC.

This clone was counted once. The chain is built from TRBV7-9 and TRBJ2-3; D unclear. Germline V gene data show CDR1 as SEHNR and CDR2 as FQNEAQ (reference sequence). The CDR3 covers 13 residues. V was clipped by 3 bases and J by 8 bases, with 12 bases between them. CDR3 sequence reads: CASSFTSVGTQYF. As DNA, the CDR3 is TGTGCCAGCAGCTTCACTTCTGTGGGTACGCAGTATTTT.

The J gene is TRBJ2-7, the V gene TRBV25-1, with TRBD2 as a possible D gene (6 bases). CDR3 length: 11 residues. The germline CDR1 and CDR2 sequences are MGHDK and SYGVNS. CDR3 DNA sequence: TGTGCGGTCAGGACTACCTACGAGCAGTACTTC. As protein: CAVRTTYEQYF.

V is TRBV28 and J is TRBJ2-7, with D tentatively TRBD1 (7 bases). This CDR3 contains 13 residues. V lost 6 bases, J lost 4 bases, and 13 bases lay in between. The germline gives CDR1 MDHEN, CDR2 SYDVKM. The CDR3 is CASRTTGRYEQYF. CDR3 DNA: TGTGCCAGCAGGACGACAGGGAGGTACGAGCAGTACTTC.

This chain links TRBV21-1 with TRBJ1-2; the table's D call of TRBD1 was not tested on the DNA. TRBV21-1 is assigned pseudogene status. The CDR3 totals 14 residues. CDR3 loop: CASSKVNSLLGYTF. DNA of the CDR3: TGTGCCAGCAGCAAAGTTAACAGCCTTCTTGGCTACACCTTC.

The V gene is TRBV4-3, the J gene TRBJ2-7, with TRBD2 identical over 7 bases. This CDR3 is 16 amino acids long. V trimming: 0 bases; J trimming: 0 bases; junction bases outside the gene matches: 5. Germline lookup yields CDR1 LGHNA and CDR2 YSLEER. Here the CDR3 reads CASSQDRAGVSYEQYF. CDR3 bases: TGCGCCAGCAGCCAAGATCGGGCGGGAGTCTCCTACGAGCAGTACTTC.

The chain links TRBV4-3 to TRBJ1-4; no reliable D call. Germline values: CDR1 LGHNA, CDR2 YSLEER. This CDR3 comprises 16 residues. The V gene lost 0 bases and the J gene lost 4 bases, with 12 bases spanning the gap. CDR3 in DNA: TGCGCCAGCAGCCAAGATGGGTCCGGAAGTAATGAAAAACTGTTTTTT. It is translated as CASSQDGSGSNEKLFF.

The chain employs TRBV6-5 and TRBJ1-6; possibly TRBD1 for D (5 bases). This CDR3 is built from 14 residues. Trimming took 2 bases from V and 14 from J, leaving 16 bases between them. Per the germline V gene, CDR1 is MNHEY and CDR2 is SVGAGI. The CDR3 DNA is TGTGCCAGCAGTTACGGGGACGGACCTTCGGCCCTCCACTTT. It encodes CASSYGDGPSALHF.